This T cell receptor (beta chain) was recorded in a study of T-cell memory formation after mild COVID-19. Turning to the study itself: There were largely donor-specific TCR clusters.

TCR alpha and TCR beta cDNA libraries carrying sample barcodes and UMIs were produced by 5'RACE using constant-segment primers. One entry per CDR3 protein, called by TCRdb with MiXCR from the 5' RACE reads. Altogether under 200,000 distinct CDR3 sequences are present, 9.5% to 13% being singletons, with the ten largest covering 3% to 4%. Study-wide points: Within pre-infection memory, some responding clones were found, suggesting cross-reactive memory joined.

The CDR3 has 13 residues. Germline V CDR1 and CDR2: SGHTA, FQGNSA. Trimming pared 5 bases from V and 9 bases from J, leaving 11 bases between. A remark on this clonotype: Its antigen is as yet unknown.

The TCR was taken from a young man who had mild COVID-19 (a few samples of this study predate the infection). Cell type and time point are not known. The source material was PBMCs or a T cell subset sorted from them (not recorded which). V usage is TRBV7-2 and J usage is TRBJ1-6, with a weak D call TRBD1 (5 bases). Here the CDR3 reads CASSPREASPLHF. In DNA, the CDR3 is TGTGCCAGCAGCCCCAGGGAAGCTTCACCCCTCCACTTT.